The 5 T cell receptor beta chains reported below all come from one sample, sequenced in a study of blood T cell repertoires in COVID-19. Sequenced by immunoSEQ multiplex PCR; TCRdb stores in-frame clones only, minus some. This sample has 220,000 or so clones; about 86% occur once, and the top ten carry roughly 14%. Sequencing used PBMCs or T cells enriched from blood (not recorded which). The receptors shown here come from a woman between 50 and 59 years old with acute COVID-19.

The chain carries TRBV19 and TRBJ1-1; D is ambiguous. V lost 3 bases and J lost 3, with 14 bases in between. Per the germline V gene, CDR1 is LNHDA and CDR2 is SQIVND (reference sequence). This CDR3 has 15 residues. CDR3 coding DNA: TGTGCCAGTAGTATGGGTCCGGGGTCGTACACTGAAGCTTTCTTT. It specifies CASSMGPGSYTEAFF.

The chain employs TRBV10-3 and TRBJ2-5; 7 nucleotides agree with TRBD2. Germline CDR1 reads ENHRY; CDR2 reads SYGVKD. The CDR3 consists of 13 residues. V shed 4 bases, J shed 1 base, and the junction held 0 bases outside the gene matches. The CDR3 DNA reads TGTGCCATCAGTGGACTAGCCCAAGAGACCCAGTACTTC. Translated, it gives CAISGLAQETQYF.

The gene calls are TRBV6-2 or TRBV6-3 and TRBJ1-2; TRBD1 agrees at 7 bases. Germline lookup yields CDR1 MNHEY and CDR2 SVGEGT. The CDR3 spans 14 residues. Trimming took 4 bases from V and 4 from J; bases not matched to a gene: 6. CDR3 sequence: CASSSQAGGYGYTF. The CDR3 nucleotides read TGTGCCAGCAGTTCGCAAGCAGGGGGCTATGGCTACACCTTC.

This clone was seen just once. For the CDR3, the DNA is TGCGCCAGCAGCCAAAGGCAGGGGGCTTTAGAAACTGAAGCTTTCTTT. This sequence encodes CASSQRQGALETEAFF. The chain recombines TRBV4-3 with TRBJ1-1; 8 nucleotides agree with TRBD1. The CDR3 has 16 amino acids. The V segment lost 2 bases and the J segment 5 bases; nucleotides outside the gene matches: 10. CDR1 LGHNA and CDR2 YSLEER come from the germline V gene.

The chain employs TRBV7-9 and TRBJ1-2; D remains unclear. Germline assignment: CDR1 SEHNR and CDR2 FQNEAQ (reference sequence). The CDR3 is 13 amino acids. Between the trimmed V and J ends, which lost 3 bases and 5 bases, there was a span of 10 bases. CDR3 sequence reads: CASSLEWEYGYTF. The CDR3 coding sequence is TGTGCCAGCAGCTTGGAATGGGAGTATGGCTACACCTTC.